This T cell receptor (beta chain) was documented in a study of T cells in Graves' hyperthyroidism and ophthalmopathy. Study context: Peripheral blood was acquired at first diagnosis, ahead of any therapy whatsoever.

The CDR3 has 13 amino acids. Germline-derived CDR1 and CDR2 are MDHEN and SYDVKM. The V end lost 2 bases, the J end lost 11 bases, and 13 bases lay between the germline ends. Patients with ophthalmopathy all had a Clinical Activity Score of at least 3, a NOSPECS grade of at least 4 and duration under 3 months. Exclusion of patients followed from uncontrolled infection, other autoimmune disease, pregnancy or lactation. This clonotype was observed many times. The antigen remains unidentified. Amplification of TCR beta CDR3 regions was performed using RNA transcripts as template. RT-PCR in the first round (using the HTBI primer set) targeted the TCR CDR3. MiXCR, applied by TCRdb to the multiplex PCR reads, yields one record per CDR3 protein. The data hold under 500,000 distinct CDR3 sequences, with over 12% observed a single time. Study-wide results and caveats: Most thyroid clonotypes expanded above 0.001 were also detected in blood.

The chain couples TRBV28 to TRBJ1-5; perhaps TRBD1 as D (5 bases). The clonotype was recovered from a man aged 45-65 years with Graves' ophthalmopathy. The sample comprised blood. CDR3 in amino acids: CASSLAPLGAQHF. CDR3 DNA sequence: TGTGCCAGCAGTTTAGCCCCCCTGGGGGCCCAGCATTTT.